This T cell receptor beta chain was captured in a study of CD8+CD57+ T cells in acquired aplastic anemia. Patients selected for sequencing had displayed CD8+CD57+ cell expansion by flow cytometry. Profiling of TCR beta VDJ combinations and CDR3 sequences used genomic DNA as template. TCRdb reprocessed the reads via MiXCR and lists one record per CDR3 protein. Among 150,000 to 200,000 distinct CDR3 sequences listed, about 45% were seen once. Trimming at V came to 5 bases and at J to 0 bases, leaving 4 bases not matched to a gene. Germline V gene data show CDR1 as SGHAT and CDR2 as FQNNGV. This CDR3 comprises 16 residues.

This TCR was sampled from a human donor with aplastic anemia. The specimen was sorted CD4+, CD8+, or CD8+CD57+ T cells (not recorded which) from PBMCs. The chain has TRBV11-2 and TRBJ2-4; 10 positions match TRBD2. Here the CDR3 reads CASSPTSGVAKNIQYF. The CDR3, as DNA: TGTGCCAGCAGCCCTACTAGCGGGGTAGCCAAAAACATTCAGTACTTC. Complete variable domain (other parts from reference TRBV11-2 and TRBJ2-4): EAGVAQSPRYKIIEKRQSVAFWCNPISGHATLYWYQQILGQGPKLLIQFQNNGVVDDSQLPKDRFSAERLKGVDSTLKIQPAKLEDSAVYLCASSPTSGVAKNIQYFGAGTRLSVL.